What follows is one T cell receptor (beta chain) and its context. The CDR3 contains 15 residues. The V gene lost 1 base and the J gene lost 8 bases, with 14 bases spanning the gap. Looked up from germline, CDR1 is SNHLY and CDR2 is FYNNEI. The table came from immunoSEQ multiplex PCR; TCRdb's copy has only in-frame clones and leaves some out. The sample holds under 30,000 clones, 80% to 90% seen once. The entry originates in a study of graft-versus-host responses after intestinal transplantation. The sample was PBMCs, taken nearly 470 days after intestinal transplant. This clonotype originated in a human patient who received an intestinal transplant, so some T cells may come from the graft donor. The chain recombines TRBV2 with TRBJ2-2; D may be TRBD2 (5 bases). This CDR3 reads CASSEERAEVGELFF. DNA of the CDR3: TGTGCCAGCAGTGAAGAGAGGGCCGAGGTAGGGGAGCTGTTTTTT.